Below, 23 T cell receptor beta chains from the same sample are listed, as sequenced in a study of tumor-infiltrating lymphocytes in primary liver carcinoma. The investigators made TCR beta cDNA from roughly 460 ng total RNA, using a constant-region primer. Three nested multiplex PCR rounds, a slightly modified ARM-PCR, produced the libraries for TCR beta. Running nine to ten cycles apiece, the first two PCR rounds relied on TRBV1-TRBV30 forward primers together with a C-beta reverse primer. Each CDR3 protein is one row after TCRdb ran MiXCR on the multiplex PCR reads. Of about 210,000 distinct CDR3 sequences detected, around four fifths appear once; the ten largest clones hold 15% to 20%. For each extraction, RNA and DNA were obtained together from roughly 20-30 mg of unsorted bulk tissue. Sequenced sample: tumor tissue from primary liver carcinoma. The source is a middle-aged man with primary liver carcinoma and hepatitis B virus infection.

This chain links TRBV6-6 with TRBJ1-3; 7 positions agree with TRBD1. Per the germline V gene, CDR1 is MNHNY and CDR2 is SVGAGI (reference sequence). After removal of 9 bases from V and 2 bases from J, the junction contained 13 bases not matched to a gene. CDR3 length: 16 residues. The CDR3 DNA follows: TGTGCCAGTAGCAGAACAAGAGGGGGCACTGGAAACACCATATATTTT. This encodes CASSRTRGGTGNTIYF.

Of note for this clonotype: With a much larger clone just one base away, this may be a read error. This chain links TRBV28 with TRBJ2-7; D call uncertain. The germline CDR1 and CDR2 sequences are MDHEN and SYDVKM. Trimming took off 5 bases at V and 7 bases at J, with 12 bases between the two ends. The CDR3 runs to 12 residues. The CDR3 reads CASSMALGEQYF. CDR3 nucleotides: TGTGCCAGCAGTATGGCTTTAGGAGAGCAGTACTTC.

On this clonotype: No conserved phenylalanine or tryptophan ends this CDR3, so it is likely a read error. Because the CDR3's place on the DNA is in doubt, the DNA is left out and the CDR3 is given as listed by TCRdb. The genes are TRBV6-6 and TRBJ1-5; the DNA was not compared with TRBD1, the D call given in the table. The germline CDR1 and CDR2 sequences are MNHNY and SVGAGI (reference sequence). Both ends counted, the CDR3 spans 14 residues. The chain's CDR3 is CASTIGGGNQPQHY.

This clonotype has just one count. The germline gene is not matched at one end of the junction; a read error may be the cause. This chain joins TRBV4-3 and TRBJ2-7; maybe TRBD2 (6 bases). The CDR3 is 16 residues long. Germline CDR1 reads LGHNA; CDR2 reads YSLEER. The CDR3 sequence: CASSQEVGTWFYEQYF. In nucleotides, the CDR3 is TGCGCAAGCAGCCAAGAGGTGGGGACTTGGTTTTACGAGCAGTACTTC.

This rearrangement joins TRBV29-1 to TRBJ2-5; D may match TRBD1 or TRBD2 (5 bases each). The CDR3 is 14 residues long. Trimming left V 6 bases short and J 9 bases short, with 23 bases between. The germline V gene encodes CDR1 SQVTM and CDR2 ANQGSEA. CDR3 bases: TGCAGCGTCAAGGTTTGGGGACCCCAGGAGTCCCAGTACTTC. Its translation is CSVKVWGPQESQYF.

CDR3 sequence reads: CSVGLGSTGKQYF. The CDR3 DNA reads TGCAGCGTGGGCTTAGGAAGCACAGGTAAGCAGTATTTT. V gene TRBV29-1 combines with J gene TRBJ2-3, with TRBD1 as a possible D gene (5 bases). V lost 6 bases and J 11 bases, leaving 21 bases between the germline ends. The CDR3 runs to 13 residues. The germline V gene has CDR1 SQVTM and CDR2 ANQGSEA.

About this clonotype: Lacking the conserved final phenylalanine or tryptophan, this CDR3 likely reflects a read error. The DNA of the CDR3 is TGTGCCATCAGTGAGGCTAGCGGGAGCTACGAGCAGTACTAT. This codes for CAISEASGSYEQYY. V and J are TRBV10-3 and TRBJ2-7; 10 bases agree with TRBD2. Per germline, CDR1 ENHRY and CDR2 SYGVKD. V was pared by 2 bases and J by 3 bases, with 1 base of the junction left unmatched. The CDR3 contains 14 residues.

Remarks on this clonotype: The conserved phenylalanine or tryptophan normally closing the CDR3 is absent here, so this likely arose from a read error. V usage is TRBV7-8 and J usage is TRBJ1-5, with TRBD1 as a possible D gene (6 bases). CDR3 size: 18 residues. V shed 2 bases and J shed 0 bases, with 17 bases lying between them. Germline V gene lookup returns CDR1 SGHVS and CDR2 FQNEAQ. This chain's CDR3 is CASSLRVTGTLSNQPQHS. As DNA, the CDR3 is TGTGCCAGCAGCTTAAGAGTCACAGGGACCCTTAGCAATCAGCCCCAGCATTCT.

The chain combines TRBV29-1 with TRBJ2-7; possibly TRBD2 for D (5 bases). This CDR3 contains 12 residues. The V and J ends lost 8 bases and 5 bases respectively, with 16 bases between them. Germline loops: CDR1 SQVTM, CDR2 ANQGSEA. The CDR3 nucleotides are TGCAGCACGTGTCGGGGTAATCACGAGCAGTACTTC. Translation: CSTCRGNHEQYF.

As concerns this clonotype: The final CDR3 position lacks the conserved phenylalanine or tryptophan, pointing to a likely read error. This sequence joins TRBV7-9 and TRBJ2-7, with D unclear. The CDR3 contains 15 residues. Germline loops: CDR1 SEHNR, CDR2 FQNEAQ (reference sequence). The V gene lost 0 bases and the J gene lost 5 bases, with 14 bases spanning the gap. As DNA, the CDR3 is TGTGCCAGCAGCTTAGCGAGAAATTTTGTCCACGAGCAGTACTTA. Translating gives CASSLARNFVHEQYL.

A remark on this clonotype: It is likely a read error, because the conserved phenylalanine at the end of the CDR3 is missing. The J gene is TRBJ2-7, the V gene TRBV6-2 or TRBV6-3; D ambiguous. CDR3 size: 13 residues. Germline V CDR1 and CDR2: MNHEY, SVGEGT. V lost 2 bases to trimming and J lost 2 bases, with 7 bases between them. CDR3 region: CASSYVAPYEQYY. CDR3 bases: TGTGCCAGCAGTTACGTGGCACCCTACGAGCAGTACTAC.

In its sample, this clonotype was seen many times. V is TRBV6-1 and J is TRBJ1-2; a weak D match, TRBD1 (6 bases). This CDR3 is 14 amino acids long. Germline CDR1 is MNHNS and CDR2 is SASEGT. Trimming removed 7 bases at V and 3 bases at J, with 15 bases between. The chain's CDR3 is CASTTTAGDYGYTF. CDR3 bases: TGTGCCAGCACCACAACGGCAGGGGACTATGGCTACACCTTC.

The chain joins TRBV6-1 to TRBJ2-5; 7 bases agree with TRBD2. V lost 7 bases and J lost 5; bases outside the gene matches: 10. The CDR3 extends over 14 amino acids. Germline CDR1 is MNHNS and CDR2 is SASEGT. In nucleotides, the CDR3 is TGTGCCAGCAATGTAGGACTAGTCCAGGAGACCCAGTACTTC. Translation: CASNVGLVQETQYF.

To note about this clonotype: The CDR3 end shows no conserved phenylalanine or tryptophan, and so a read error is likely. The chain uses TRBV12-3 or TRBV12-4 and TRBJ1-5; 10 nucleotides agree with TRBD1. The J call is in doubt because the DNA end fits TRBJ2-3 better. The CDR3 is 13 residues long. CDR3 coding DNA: TGTGCCAGCAGTTGGGACAGGGGACAGCCCCAGTATTTA. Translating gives CASSWDRGQPQYL.

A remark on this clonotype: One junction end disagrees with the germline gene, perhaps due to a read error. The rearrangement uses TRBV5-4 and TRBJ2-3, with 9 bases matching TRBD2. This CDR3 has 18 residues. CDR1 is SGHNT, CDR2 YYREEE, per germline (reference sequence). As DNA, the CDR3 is TGTGCCAGCAGCTCACCGCCGGGACAAGCGGGAGGCGCAGATACGCTGTATTTT. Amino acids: CASSSPPGQAGGADTLYF.

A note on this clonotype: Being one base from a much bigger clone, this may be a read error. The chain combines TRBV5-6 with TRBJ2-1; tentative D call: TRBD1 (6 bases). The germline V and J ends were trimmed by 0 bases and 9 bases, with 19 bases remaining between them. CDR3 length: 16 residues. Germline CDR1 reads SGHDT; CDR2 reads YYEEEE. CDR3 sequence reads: CASSLVVGAGGIEQFF. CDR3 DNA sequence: TGTGCCAGCAGCTTGGTTGTGGGAGCTGGGGGCATTGAGCAGTTCTTC.

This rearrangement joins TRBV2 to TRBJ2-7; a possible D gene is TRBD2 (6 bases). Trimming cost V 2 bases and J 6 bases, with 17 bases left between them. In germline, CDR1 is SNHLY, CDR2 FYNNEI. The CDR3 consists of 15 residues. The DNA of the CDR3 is TGTGCCAGCAGTGAAACTGGAGGGGCCCTGGGCGAGCAGTACTTC. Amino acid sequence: CASSETGGALGEQYF.

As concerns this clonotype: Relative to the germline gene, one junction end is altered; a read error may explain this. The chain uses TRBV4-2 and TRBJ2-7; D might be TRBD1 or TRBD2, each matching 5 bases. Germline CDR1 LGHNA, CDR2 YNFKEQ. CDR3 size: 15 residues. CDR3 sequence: CATSEERDRPYEQYF. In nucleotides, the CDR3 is TGTGCCACCAGCGAAGAAAGGGACCGACCGTACGAGCAGTACTTC.

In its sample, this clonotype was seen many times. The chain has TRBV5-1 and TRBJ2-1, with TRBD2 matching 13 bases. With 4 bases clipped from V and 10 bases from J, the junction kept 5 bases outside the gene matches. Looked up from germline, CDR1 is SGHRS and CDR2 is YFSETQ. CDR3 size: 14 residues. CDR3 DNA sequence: TGCGCCAGCAGCGCAACGGGACTAGCGGGGGAGCAGTTCTTC. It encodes CASSATGLAGEQFF.

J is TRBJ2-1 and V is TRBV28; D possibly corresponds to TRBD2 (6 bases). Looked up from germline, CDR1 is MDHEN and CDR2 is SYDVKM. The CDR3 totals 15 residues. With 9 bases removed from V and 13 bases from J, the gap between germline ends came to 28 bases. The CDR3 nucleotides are TGTGCCAGTAGCCTCGGGAGCGGATTCTACAATCAACAGTTCTTC. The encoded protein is CASSLGSGFYNQQFF.

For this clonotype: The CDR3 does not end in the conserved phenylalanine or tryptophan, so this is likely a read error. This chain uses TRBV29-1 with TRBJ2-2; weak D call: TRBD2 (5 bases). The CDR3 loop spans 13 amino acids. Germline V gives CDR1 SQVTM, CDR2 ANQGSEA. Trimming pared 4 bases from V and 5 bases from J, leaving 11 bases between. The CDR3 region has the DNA TGCAGCGTTGGGTGGAGGCGGACCGGGGAGCTGTTTTCT. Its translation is CSVGWRRTGELFS.

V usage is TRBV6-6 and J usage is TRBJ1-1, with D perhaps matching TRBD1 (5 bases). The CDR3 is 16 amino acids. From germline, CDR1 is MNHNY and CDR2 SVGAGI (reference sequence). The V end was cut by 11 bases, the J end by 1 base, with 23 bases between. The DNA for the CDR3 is TGTGCCCGCATCCTCCCCGAGGCAGGGCCGAACACTGAAGCTTTCTTT. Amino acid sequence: CARILPEAGPNTEAFF.

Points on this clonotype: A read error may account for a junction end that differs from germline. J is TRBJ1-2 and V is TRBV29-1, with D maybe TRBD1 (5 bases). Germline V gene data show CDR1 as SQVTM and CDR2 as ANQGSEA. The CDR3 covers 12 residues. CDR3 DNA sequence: TGCAGCGTGGAACAGGTACGGATGGGCTACACATTC. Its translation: CSVEQVRMGYTF.